Listed below are T cell receptor beta chains from one sample, sequenced in a study of beta chain features in type 1 diabetes. TCRdb's copy holds only in-frame clones and misses some; the assay was immunoSEQ multiplex PCR. The data show nearly 250,000 clones, 13% to 15% seen once. Sequenced material: naive CD4+ T cells from blood. All receptors derive from a woman aged 40 to 55 in good health. Each CDR3 is given with its conserved first and last residue. A D gene is named only where the DNA matches it firmly. A row's size may be missing; if present it is once, few, many or a size class.

>TRBJ2-5|few|TRBV7-7|-
CASSLVNQETQYF
TGTGCCAGCAGCTTAGTCAACCAAGAGACCCAGTACTTC
>TRBJ2-1|few|TRBV10-3|TRBD2
CAISESPLSGGADEQFF
TGTGCCATCAGTGAGTCGCCCCTTAGCGGGGGGGCCGATGAGCAGTTCTTC
>TRBJ1-2|few|TRBV6-6|TRBD1
CASSRTGEYGYTF
TGTGCCAGCAGTCGTACAGGGGAATATGGCTACACCTTC
>TRBJ2-4|-|TRBV6-1|-
CASTQFSRRDIQYF
TGTGCCAGCACACAGTTCAGCAGGCGGGACATTCAGTACTTC
>TRBJ2-5|few|TRBV7-2|-
CASSSSPAQGSKTQYF
TGTGCCAGCAGCTCATCCCCGGCGCAGGGGTCCAAGACCCAGTACTTC
>TRBJ1-5|-|TRBV7-2|-
CASSLAGGDNQPQHF
TGTGCCAGCAGCTTAGCGGGGGGGGATAACCAGCCCCAGCATTTT
>TRBJ2-5|few|TRBV5-1|TRBD2
CASSLERLAGTETQYF
TGCGCCAGCAGCTTGGAAAGACTAGCGGGGACAGAGACCCAGTACTTC
>TRBJ1-6|-|TRBV6-5|-
CASSIPGNSPLHF
TGTGCCAGCAGTATCCCCGGGAATTCACCCCTCCACTTT
>TRBJ2-7|-|TRBV6-5|-
CASSSRYEQYF
TGTGCCAGCAGTTCCCGGTACGAGCAGTACTTC
>TRBJ2-7|-|TRBV2|-
CASSGDNRDEQYF
TGTGCCAGCAGCGGGGACAACCGGGACGAGCAGTACTTC
>TRBJ2-5|-|TRBV6-6|-
CASSSQGQETQYF
TGTGCCAGCAGCTCCCAGGGGCAAGAGACCCAGTACTTC
>TRBJ2-1|few|TRBV9|-
CASSVAGNEQFF
TGTGCCAGCAGCGTAGCAGGTAATGAGCAGTTCTTC
>TRBJ2-1|-|TRBV18|TRBD2
CASSHSRGLADNEQFF
TGTGCCAGCTCCCATAGCCGAGGACTAGCGGACAATGAGCAGTTCTTC
>TRBJ1-4|-|TRBV4-3|-
CASSQAPRGGSNEKLFF
TGCGCCAGCAGCCAAGCCCCACGTGGGGGGTCTAATGAAAAACTGTTTTTT